A selection of T cell receptor beta chains follows, all from one sample in a study of cytomegalovirus exposure and HLA in healthy donors. The method was immunoSEQ multiplex PCR; TCRdb's version includes in-frame clones alone and lacks a portion of them. The repertoire holds 150,000 to 200,000 clones, with more than 75% as singletons. The specimen sequenced was PBMCs. The receptor source for this set is a woman under 40 in good health and CMV-seronegative. CDR3s include the opening cysteine and the closing phenylalanine or tryptophan. A D gene is named only where the DNA matches it firmly. For some rows the clone size is stated as once, few or many, or as a class when expanded; others skip it.

D	V	size	J	CDR3	DNA
-	TRBV2	-	TRBJ1-1	CASEMADTEAFF	TGTGCCAGCGAGATGGCGGACACTGAAGCTTTCTTT
TRBD1	TRBV6-5	few	TRBJ1-2	CASSSGTATNYGYTF	TGTGCCAGCAGTTCGGGGACAGCCACTAACTATGGCTACACCTTC
-	TRBV4-3	-	TRBJ2-1	CASSQDPGEQFF	TGCGCCAGCAGCCAAGATCCGGGGGAGCAGTTCTTC
-	TRBV6-1	-	TRBJ1-6	CASSEGRANSPLHF	TGTGCCAGCAGTGAGGGGAGGGCAAATTCACCCCTCCACTTT
TRBD1	TRBV5-1	-	TRBJ1-1	CASKKYGQVAEAFF	TGCGCCAGCAAGAAATACGGACAGGTTGCTGAAGCTTTCTTT
TRBD1	TRBV10-2	-	TRBJ1-2	CASRDRGNGYTF	TGCGCCAGCAGGGACAGGGGGAATGGCTACACCTTC
TRBD2	TRBV7-6	-	TRBJ2-3	CASSSRTSGGAVDTQYF	TGTGCCAGCAGCTCAAGGACTAGCGGGGGGGCCGTAGATACGCAGTATTTT
TRBD2	TRBV7-8	-	TRBJ2-2	CASSFRTALAGFSNTGELFF	TGTGCCAGCAGCTTTAGGACAGCTCTAGCGGGATTCTCGAACACCGGGGAGCTGTTTTTT
TRBD1	TRBV7-9	-	TRBJ2-1	CASSFVDRASSYNEQFF	TGTGCCAGCAGCTTCGTCGACAGGGCGAGCTCCTACAATGAGCAGTTCTTC
TRBD1	TRBV6-1	-	TRBJ1-5	CAIERDSYQPQHF	TGTGCCATTGAGAGGGACAGCTATCAGCCCCAGCATTTT
TRBD2	TRBV27	few	TRBJ2-7	CASSFVGRTSGEQYF	TGTGCCAGCAGTTTCGTCGGACGGACTAGCGGGGAGCAGTACTTC
-	TRBV12-5	-	TRBJ1-1	CASGLGTRTTEAFF	TGTGCTAGTGGTTTGGGGACAAGGACGACTGAAGCTTTCTTT
TRBD1	TRBV6-1	-	TRBJ1-2	CASSAQGENYGYTF	TGTGCCAGCAGTGCCCAGGGGGAGAACTATGGCTACACCTTC
-	TRBV29-1	-	TRBJ2-3	CSPKPIDPGDTQYF	TGCAGCCCCAAGCCTATTGACCCGGGAGATACGCAGTATTTT
TRBD1	TRBV5-8	-	TRBJ2-7	CASSPTPGQGDYEQYF	TGTGCCAGCAGCCCTACACCGGGACAGGGGGACTACGAGCAGTACTTC
TRBD2	TRBV5-1	-	TRBJ2-1	CASSLQAGGPHDEQFF	TGCGCCAGCAGCTTGCAAGCGGGGGGTCCCCACGATGAGCAGTTCTTC
TRBD1	TRBV5-1	-	TRBJ1-2	CASSWRDSTTNYGYTF	TGCGCCAGCAGCTGGAGGGACAGCACCACTAACTATGGCTACACCTTC
-	TRBV4-1	once	TRBJ1-1	CASSQDNAGNTEAFF	TGCGCCAGCAGCCAAGACAACGCAGGGAACACTGAAGCTTTCTTT
-	TRBV20-1	once	TRBJ2-5	CSARGGWTQYF	TGCAGTGCTAGGGGGGGATGGACCCAGTACTTC
-	TRBV6-1	-	TRBJ2-1	CASTGGAGARGQFF	TGTGCCAGCACCGGAGGTGCGGGGGCCCGCGGGCAGTTCTTC
-	TRBV7-9	-	TRBJ2-1	CASSLGSGFNNEQFF	TGTGCCAGCAGCTTAGGTTCGGGGTTCAACAATGAGCAGTTCTTC
TRBD1	TRBV27	-	TRBJ2-7	CASSPRDSSYEQYF	TGTGCCAGCAGTCCGAGGGACAGCTCCTACGAGCAGTACTTC
TRBD1	TRBV27	few	TRBJ1-2	CASRQGAGGYTF	TGTGCCAGCAGGCAGGGGGCGGGTGGCTACACCTTC
-	TRBV5-6	-	TRBJ1-4	CASSLGSGNEKLFF	TGTGCCAGCAGCTTGGGGTCCGGGAATGAAAAACTGTTTTTT
TRBD1	TRBV18	-	TRBJ2-2	CASWDRAINTGELFF	TGTGCCAGCTGGGACAGGGCTATTAACACCGGGGAGCTGTTTTTT
-	TRBV5-1	once	TRBJ1-2	CASSPDRNYGYTF	TGCGCCAGCAGCCCGGACAGAAACTATGGCTACACCTTC
-	TRBV13	once	TRBJ2-1	CASSPGEIDPQFF	TGTGCCAGCAGCCCCGGGGAGATAGATCCCCAGTTCTTC
-	TRBV5-4	-	TRBJ2-3	CASSLVGASTDTQYF	TGTGCCAGCAGCTTGGTTGGGGCGAGCACAGATACGCAGTATTTT
TRBD1	TRBV6-5	-	TRBJ2-1	CASTTGTAYNEQFF	TGTGCCAGCACCACCGGGACAGCATACAATGAGCAGTTCTTC
-	TRBV10-3	-	TRBJ1-1	CAISDRTEPTEAFF	TGTGCCATCAGTGACCGGACAGAGCCCACTGAAGCTTTCTTT
TRBD1	TRBV16	-	TRBJ1-2	CASSQSGGTAYGYTF	TGTGCCAGCAGCCAATCTGGCGGGACAGCTTATGGCTACACCTTC
TRBD1	TRBV27	-	TRBJ2-2	CASSPGQFGELFF	TGTGCCAGCAGTCCGGGACAGTTCGGGGAGCTGTTTTTT
TRBD1	TRBV18	-	TRBJ2-7	CASSPLSGTGGSYEQYF	TGTGCCAGCTCACCCCTCTCCGGGACAGGTGGCTCCTACGAGCAGTACTTC
TRBD1	TRBV5-1	-	TRBJ2-3	CASSSGQGGTDTQYF	TGCGCCAGCAGCTCCGGACAGGGGGGCACAGATACGCAGTATTTT
TRBD1	TRBV10-3	-	TRBJ1-1	CAISETGVGTEAFF	TGTGCCATCAGTGAGACAGGGGTGGGCACTGAAGCTTTCTTT
TRBD2	TRBV10-3	-	TRBJ2-7	CAISRLAGDYEQYF	TGTGCCATCTCTCGGCTAGCGGGAGACTACGAGCAGTACTTC
TRBD1	TRBV5-5	-	TRBJ2-7	CASSPTGDRAYEQYF	TGTGCCAGCAGCCCGACAGGGGACAGGGCCTACGAGCAGTACTTC
TRBD1	TRBV7-9	-	TRBJ1-1	CASSHIPGQGRDTEAFF	TGTGCCAGCAGTCATATTCCGGGACAGGGTAGGGACACTGAAGCTTTCTTT
TRBD2	TRBV6-1	-	TRBJ2-1	CASSEGAGGLGNEQFF	TGTGCCAGCAGTGAGGGAGCGGGGGGACTAGGTAATGAGCAGTTCTTC
-	TRBV7-9	-	TRBJ1-1	CASTLAEGTEAFF	TGTGCCAGCACCCTCGCAGAGGGCACTGAAGCTTTCTTT
TRBD1	TRBV5-6	-	TRBJ2-7	CASSQNPGQAYEQYF	TGTGCCAGCAGCCAAAACCCCGGACAGGCCTATGAGCAGTACTTC
TRBD1	TRBV19	-	TRBJ1-2	CASSPRDRSFNYGYTF	TGTGCCAGTAGTCCCAGGGACAGGTCATTTAACTATGGCTACACCTTC
-	TRBV6-1	-	TRBJ2-7	CASRPRRGGDEQYF	TGTGCCAGCAGACCTCGACGTGGAGGGGACGAGCAGTACTTC
-	TRBV4-1	-	TRBJ1-3	CASSQQGSQAKGNTIYF	TGCGCCAGCAGCCAACAGGGGTCACAGGCGAAAGGAAACACCATATATTTT
TRBD2	TRBV19	-	TRBJ2-2	CASRPSGADTGELFF	TGTGCCAGTAGGCCTAGCGGGGCTGACACCGGGGAGCTGTTTTTT
TRBD2	TRBV5-1	few	TRBJ2-3	CASSSKRGGHPQYF	TGCGCCAGCAGCTCCAAGCGGGGGGGCCACCCGCAGTATTTT
TRBD1	TRBV5-4	many	TRBJ1-2	CASSLALGDRSGYTF	TGTGCCAGCAGCTTGGCCTTAGGGGACAGGAGTGGCTACACCTTC
-	TRBV5-1	-	TRBJ2-1	CASSLDGDFYNEQFF	TGCGCCAGCAGCTTGGACGGGGACTTTTACAATGAGCAGTTCTTC
TRBD1	TRBV2	-	TRBJ2-2	CASRDRYTGELFF	TGTGCCAGCCGGGACAGATACACCGGGGAGCTGTTTTTT
TRBD1	TRBV4-2	-	TRBJ2-3	CASSQGTGVPDTQYF	TGTGCCAGCAGCCAAGGAACAGGGGTCCCAGATACGCAGTATTTT
-	TRBV9	-	TRBJ1-1	CASSVDGGLNTEAFF	TGTGCCAGCAGCGTAGACGGGGGGCTGAACACTGAAGCTTTCTTT
-	TRBV4-3	-	TRBJ1-1	CASSQELGGNTEAFF	TGCGCCAGCAGCCAAGAGCTCGGGGGAAACACTGAAGCTTTCTTT
TRBD1	TRBV27	-	TRBJ1-2	CASSKTGYGYTF	TGTGCCAGCAGTAAGACAGGGTATGGCTACACCTTC
-	TRBV5-1	-	TRBJ2-3	CASSLNIQGTGPDTQYF	TGCGCCAGCAGCCTTAATATACAGGGCACAGGTCCAGATACGCAGTATTTT